This is a list of T cell receptor beta chains from one sample in a study of blood T cells in healthy people across ages. TCRdb ran MiXCR on the 5' RACE reads and lists one entry per CDR3 protein. Of about a million distinct CDR3 sequences listed, around 46% are singletons. Specimen: blood. These receptors all stem from a man aged 25-45 years in good health. Both conserved end residues are part of each CDR3. A D gene is named only where the DNA matches it firmly. Size tells how often a clone was seen (once, few, many) or the class of an expanded clone, and some rows leave it out.

.	TRBJ2-5	TRBV20-1	.	TGCAGTGCTAGGCCCCCGGGTAGGGAAGAGACCCAGTACTTC	CSARPPGREETQYF
.	TRBJ1-1	TRBV7-8	many	TGTGCCAGCAGCTTAAGTGGGGGGGCCAACACTGAAGCTTTCTTT	CASSLSGGANTEAFF
.	TRBJ2-4	TRBV7-3	.	TGTGCCAGCAGCTTTGCCGGGGGTGGCAAAAACATTCAGTACTTC	CASSFAGGGKNIQYF
TRBD2	TRBJ2-3	TRBV4-2	.	TGTGCCAGCAGCCAAGTGGTTAGCGGGGGGCGGAAGATTAGCACAGAGACGCAGTATTTT	CASSQVVSGGRKISTETQYF
.	TRBJ1-1	TRBV9	.	TGTGCCAGCAGCACAGGGTCTCCTGAAGCTTTCTTT	CASSTGSPEAFF
TRBD2	TRBJ2-3	TRBV4-2	.	TGTGCCAGCAGCCAAGAAGGCGGGGGGGCAGATACGCAGTATTTT	CASSQEGGGADTQYF
TRBD1	TRBJ1-2	TRBV7-3	.	TGTGCCAGCAGCGTAGGAGGGGGCGCAAATGGCTACACCTTC	CASSVGGGANGYTF
.	TRBJ2-5	TRBV28	.	TGTGCCAGCAGTTTAACCGCCCAGACCCAGTACTTC	CASSLTAQTQYF
.	TRBJ1-5	TRBV4-1	few	TGCGCCAGCAGCCAAGATCCGAATCAGCCCCAGCATTTT	CASSQDPNQPQHF
TRBD1	TRBJ2-7	TRBV4-3	.	TGCGCCAGCAGCCAAGAGGCCCAGGGGGCTATCTACGAGCAGTACTTC	CASSQEAQGAIYEQYF
TRBD1	TRBJ1-2	TRBV12-3/TRBV12-4	few	TGTGCCAGCAGTCCCAGCGGACAGGGAGGTGGCTACACCTTC	CASSPSGQGGGYTF
.	TRBJ2-2	TRBV28	.	TGTGCCAGCAGTTGGGGACAACTTGACACCGGGGAGCTGTTTTTT	CASSWGQLDTGELFF
TRBD1	TRBJ2-2	TRBV10-3	few	TGTGCCATCACAAGAGGACAGGCGGGCACCGGGGAGCTGTTTTTT	CAITRGQAGTGELFF
TRBD1	TRBJ2-1	TRBV20-1	few	TGCAGTGCTCGTCCCGGGACAGGGTTCTATGAGCAGTTCTTC	CSARPGTGFYEQFF
.	TRBJ1-2	TRBV7-2	.	TGTGCCAGCGCGGCAGGACCTTTGAACTATGGCTACACCTTC	CASAAGPLNYGYTF
.	TRBJ2-3	TRBV7-9	.	TGTGCCACCAGCCTCTGGGAGCCAGATACGCAGTATTTT	CATSLWEPDTQYF
.	TRBJ2-1	TRBV7-2	.	TGTGCCAGCAGCTTGGACCAGGGGATGGATGAGCAGTTCTTC	CASSLDQGMDEQFF
TRBD2	TRBJ2-1	TRBV12-3/TRBV12-4	.	TGTGCCAGCAGTCCAAACCTGGGACTAGCGGGGGATGTTGAGCAGTTCTTC	CASSPNLGLAGDVEQFF
TRBD1	TRBJ2-3	TRBV6-4	.	TGTGCCAGCAGCGACAGGGTTTTTACAGATACGCAGTATTTT	CASSDRVFTDTQYF
TRBD2	TRBJ2-3	TRBV4-1	.	TGCGCCAGCAGCCAAGAAAGCGGGGGCACAGATACGCAGTATTTT	CASSQESGGTDTQYF
.	TRBJ1-5	TRBV21-1	.	TGTGCCAGCAGCAAAGCCAGTAGCAATCAGCCCCAGCATTTT	CASSKASSNQPQHF
.	TRBJ2-3	TRBV20-1	.	TGCAGTGCTTGGACTCCCACAGATACGCAGTATTTT	CSAWTPTDTQYF
.	TRBJ1-5	TRBV12-3/TRBV12-4	.	TGTGCCAGCAGTTTGGGCGGGTTGATCCAGCCCCAGCATTTT	CASSLGGLIQPQHF
TRBD1	TRBJ2-1	TRBV28	once	TGTGCCAGCAGTTCGCCCGGGACAGGGCTATACAATGAGCAGTTCTTC	CASSSPGTGLYNEQFF
.	TRBJ1-5	TRBV12-3/TRBV12-4	.	TGTGCCAGCAGTTTATCTTTATCTGGCAATCAGCCCCAGCATTTT	CASSLSLSGNQPQHF
.	TRBJ2-7	TRBV4-1	.	TGCGCCAGCAGCCGGACAGTCCTCGAGAACTACGAGCAGTACTTC	CASSRTVLENYEQYF
.	TRBJ2-3	TRBV5-6	.	TGTGCCAGCAGCTTGGCCACGGAGAGCACAGATACGCAGTATTTT	CASSLATESTDTQYF
.	TRBJ1-2	TRBV27	few	TGTGCCAGCAGTTTATCGCCAGGGAAGAGCTACACCTTC	CASSLSPGKSYTF
TRBD2	TRBJ2-3	TRBV28	.	TGTGCCAGCAGTTCCCCTCCTAGCGGGGGCCTCACAGATACGCAGTATTTT	CASSSPPSGGLTDTQYF
TRBD2	TRBJ2-3	TRBV7-2	few	TGTGCCAGCAGCCGATCTAGCGGGGCCCGCACAGATACGCAGTATTTT	CASSRSSGARTDTQYF
.	TRBJ1-2	TRBV2	.	TGTGCCAGCAGCCTTAACGGGGGGACTTATGGCTACACCTTC	CASSLNGGTYGYTF
.	TRBJ1-4	TRBV12-3/TRBV12-4	.	TGTGCCAGCAGTGACAGACCTGGGGGTGAAAAACTGTTTTTT	CASSDRPGGEKLFF
TRBD1	TRBJ2-7	TRBV6-1	.	TGTGCCAGTTTGACAGGGAGCTCCTACGAGCAGTACTTC	CASLTGSSYEQYF
TRBD2	TRBJ2-1	TRBV7-7	many	TGTGCTAGCAGTCTGACTAGCGGGCTATACAATGAGCAGTTCTTC	CASSLTSGLYNEQFF
TRBD1	TRBJ2-5	TRBV7-2	.	TGTGCCAGCAGCTTCGGGGGACAGGGGCGTCGAGAGACCCAGTACTTC	CASSFGGQGRRETQYF
TRBD2	TRBJ2-3	TRBV6-2/TRBV6-3	few	TGTGCCAGCAGTTACTCGGAGCGGGGGAACACAGATACGCAGTATTTT	CASSYSERGNTDTQYF
.	TRBJ1-6	TRBV28	few	TGTGCCAGCAGTTTAACGGCGGGACGTGAGAATTCACCCCTCCACTTT	CASSLTAGRENSPLHF
.	TRBJ1-1	TRBV7-2	.	TGTGCCAGCAGCTTAGCGCTGATCCCTGAAGCTTTCTTT	CASSLALIPEAFF
.	TRBJ2-1	TRBV6-4	.	TGTGCCAGCAGTGTCAAGGCGGCCACCTACAATGAGCAGTTCTTC	CASSVKAATYNEQFF
TRBD1	TRBJ1-6	TRBV7-2	few	TGTGCCAGCAGCTCGGACAGGGATAGAAATTCACCCCTCCACTTT	CASSSDRDRNSPLHF
.	TRBJ2-4	TRBV12-3/TRBV12-4	.	TGTGCCAGCAGTTTGGCGGGTTTGGAAAACATTCAGTACTTC	CASSLAGLENIQYF
.	TRBJ2-3	TRBV29-1	many	TGCAGCGTTGAGGTTAGGAGGGCAGATACGCAGTATTTT	CSVEVRRADTQYF
TRBD2	TRBJ2-1	TRBV6-2/TRBV6-3	many	TGTGCCAGCAGTTACTCGCCGACTAGCGGGCTATACAATGAGCAGTTCTTC	CASSYSPTSGLYNEQFF
.	TRBJ2-3	TRBV27	.	TGTGCCAGCAGTTTATCACAGTCAACTAGCACAGATACGCAGTATTTT	CASSLSQSTSTDTQYF